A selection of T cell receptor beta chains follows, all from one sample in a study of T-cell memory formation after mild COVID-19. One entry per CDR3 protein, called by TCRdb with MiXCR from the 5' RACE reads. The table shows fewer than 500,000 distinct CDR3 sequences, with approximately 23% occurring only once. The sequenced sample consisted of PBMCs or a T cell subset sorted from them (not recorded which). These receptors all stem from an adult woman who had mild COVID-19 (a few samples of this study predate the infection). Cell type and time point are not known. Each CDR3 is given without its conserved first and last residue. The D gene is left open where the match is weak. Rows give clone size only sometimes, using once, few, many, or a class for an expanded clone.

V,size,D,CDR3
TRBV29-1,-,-,SVCTSTDEQF
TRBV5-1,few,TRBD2,ASSLDPTAGVPSYNEQF
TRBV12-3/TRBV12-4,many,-,ASSLGWNTEAF
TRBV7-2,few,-,AGPDTQY
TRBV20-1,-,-,SAREDPGTTQY
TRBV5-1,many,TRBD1,ASSQTPGGRVNEQF
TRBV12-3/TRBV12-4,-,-,ASSLEQGYGYT
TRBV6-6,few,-,ASWQGGGELF
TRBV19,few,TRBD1,ASTPVGGTGEAF
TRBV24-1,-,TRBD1,ATSDGTGKNTEAF
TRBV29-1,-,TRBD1,SVTGTGASYEQY
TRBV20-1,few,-,SAKSDEQF
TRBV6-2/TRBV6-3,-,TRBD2,ASSYVWRPSGKGGEQF
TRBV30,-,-,AWTEAYGGEAF
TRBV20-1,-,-,SASRVGNTGELF
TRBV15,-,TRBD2,ATSSPWTSGKIYNEQF
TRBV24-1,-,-,ATSDRDNEQF
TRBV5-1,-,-,ASSPRPNEQF
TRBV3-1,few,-,ASSLQTWGGDTEAF
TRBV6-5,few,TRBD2,ASSYSTSGNYEQY
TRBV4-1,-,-,ASSQPSPARAEAF
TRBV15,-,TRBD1,ATSPKRTGRTEAF
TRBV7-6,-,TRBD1,ASSFDVQQGSLSTGELF
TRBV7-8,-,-,ASSFFLEQGGRHRGAVF
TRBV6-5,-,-,ASSYSTLGVTRSYEQY
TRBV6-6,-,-,ASSYSAGFSYNEQF
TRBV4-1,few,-,ASSHNSGTSEAF
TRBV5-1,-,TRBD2,ASSSVGLAGVDNEQF
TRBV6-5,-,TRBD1,ASSSTGVGTGELF
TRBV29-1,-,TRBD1,SVARDRDSYEQY
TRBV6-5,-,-,ASAPSRSAQPQH
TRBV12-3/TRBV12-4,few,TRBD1,ASSRDRHLTGELF
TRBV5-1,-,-,ASSLGVGEYQETQY
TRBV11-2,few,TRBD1,ASTYYRGLWDGYT
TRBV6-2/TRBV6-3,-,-,ASTTVSYNEQF
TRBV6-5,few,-,ASRAAYGYT
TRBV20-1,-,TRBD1,SASTRDRIFHYGYT
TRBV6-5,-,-,ASSYTLAGPEGYT
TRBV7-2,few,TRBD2,ASSLVAGGPPYNEQF
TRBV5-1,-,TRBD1,ASSLEGRGSTYNEQF
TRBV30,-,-,AWSSGNYGYT
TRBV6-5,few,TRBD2,ASSYSPPAGGRSLF
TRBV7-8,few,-,ASRPQNTEAF
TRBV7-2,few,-,ASSTRRGGRGIWYEQF
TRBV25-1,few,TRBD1,ASSANPGQGAGGDTEAF
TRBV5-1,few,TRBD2,ASSAGTSVREQY
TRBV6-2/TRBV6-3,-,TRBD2,ASSYWTRTSGRREQY
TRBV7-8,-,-,ASSYRGRSYNEQF
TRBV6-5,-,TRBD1,ASTQGMTGGGYT